These T cell receptor beta chains were read from a single sample in a study of cytomegalovirus exposure and HLA in healthy donors. Here immunoSEQ multiplex PCR was the method, and the copy in TCRdb shows in-frame clones only, minus some. The table has roughly 130,000 clones, approximately 8.8% seen once. The sequenced material came from PBMCs. These receptors all stem from a man in his forties in good health and CMV-seronegative. CDR3s include the opening cysteine and the closing phenylalanine or tryptophan. The size entry is marked missing in some rows and otherwise reads once, few, many or a size class.

V gene	J gene	clone size	CDR3 protein
TRBV7-2	TRBJ1-1	few	CASSQGRNTEAFF
TRBV7-9	TRBJ2-3	-	CASESDTQYF
TRBV4-3	TRBJ1-6	many	CASSQDQASSYNSPLHF
TRBV5-4	TRBJ2-5	-	CASSLTSAEETQYF
TRBV19	TRBJ1-4	-	CASSFWDTNEKLFF
TRBV2	TRBJ2-7	-	CASRREVSYEQYF
TRBV19	TRBJ2-7	few	CASSLRDSLLYEQYF
TRBV27	TRBJ2-5	few	CASSLTGVETQYF
TRBV4-1	TRBJ2-5	few	CASSQDPAEETQYF
TRBV4-2	TRBJ1-1	-	CASSQDVFKDRGPEAFF
TRBV11-2	TRBJ1-6	-	CASSRQGPSPLHF
TRBV4-1	TRBJ1-1	-	CASSQVPGQGGITEAFF
TRBV19	TRBJ1-2	-	CASSPGQTPYGYTF
TRBV5-1	TRBJ2-1	-	CASSWGPNEQFF
TRBV10-1	TRBJ2-7	few	CASSRTGPGEQYF
TRBV15	TRBJ1-5	few	CATTSTGKNQPQHF
TRBV11-2	TRBJ2-2	few	CASSPGRGITGELFF
TRBV30	TRBJ2-1	-	CAWSPSRDNEQFF
TRBV25-1	-	-	CASSVGGDSNEQYF
TRBV4-1	TRBJ2-2	-	CASSQASSGGITGELFF
TRBV7-9	TRBJ2-7	-	CASSFAESSGRTSYEQYF
TRBV5-6	TRBJ2-1	-	CASSPPAGGLNEQFF
TRBV6-1	TRBJ2-1	-	CASRIDRGTYNEQFF
TRBV10-1	TRBJ1-1	few	CASSDRDRGGNTEAFF
TRBV14	TRBJ1-1	few	CASSQGPRSREAFF
TRBV6-5	TRBJ2-7	few	CASSYGRGPYEQYF
TRBV15	TRBJ2-7	-	CATSEGTGTYEQYF
TRBV10-3	TRBJ1-3	-	CAISESSSGNTIYF
TRBV2	TRBJ2-7	-	CASGTERFYEQYF
TRBV27	TRBJ2-2	few	CASSWAGSNTGELFF
TRBV5-1	TRBJ2-7	few	CASSLGPGYEQYF
TRBV11-2	TRBJ1-1	-	CASTPGVGLNTEAFF
TRBV6-5	TRBJ1-1	-	CASSRGQNTEAFF
TRBV9	TRBJ1-1	-	CASSVRGNTEAFF
TRBV5-6	TRBJ2-7	-	CASSLLGLSSFYEQYF
TRBV7-6	TRBJ1-6	many	CASKTGGNSPLHF
TRBV19	TRBJ1-1	-	CASSKTGNTEAFF
TRBV6-5	TRBJ1-2	-	CASSYATGTGYGYTF
TRBV2	TRBJ1-4	-	CASSRDRGYEKLFF
TRBV11-2	TRBJ2-7	few	CASSLGVTASYEQYF
TRBV5-1	TRBJ2-2	few	CASSLVQGADTGELFF
TRBV4-2	TRBJ2-2	few	CASSPLGGTGGGELFF
TRBV6-1	TRBJ1-1	-	CASSAGQGVPTEAFF
TRBV19	TRBJ2-7	few	CASSDRTGRAYEQYF
TRBV19	TRBJ1-6	few	CATSDSLDSPLHF
TRBV5-5	TRBJ2-7	-	CASSPRRSGLGGPYEQYF
TRBV9	TRBJ1-2	-	CASSVGSYGYTF
TRBV27	TRBJ2-7	-	CASSLRGTRTSYEQYF
TRBV2	TRBJ2-7	few	CASRTGTSNYEQYF
TRBV11-3	TRBJ2-7	-	CASSLGASGFDEQYF